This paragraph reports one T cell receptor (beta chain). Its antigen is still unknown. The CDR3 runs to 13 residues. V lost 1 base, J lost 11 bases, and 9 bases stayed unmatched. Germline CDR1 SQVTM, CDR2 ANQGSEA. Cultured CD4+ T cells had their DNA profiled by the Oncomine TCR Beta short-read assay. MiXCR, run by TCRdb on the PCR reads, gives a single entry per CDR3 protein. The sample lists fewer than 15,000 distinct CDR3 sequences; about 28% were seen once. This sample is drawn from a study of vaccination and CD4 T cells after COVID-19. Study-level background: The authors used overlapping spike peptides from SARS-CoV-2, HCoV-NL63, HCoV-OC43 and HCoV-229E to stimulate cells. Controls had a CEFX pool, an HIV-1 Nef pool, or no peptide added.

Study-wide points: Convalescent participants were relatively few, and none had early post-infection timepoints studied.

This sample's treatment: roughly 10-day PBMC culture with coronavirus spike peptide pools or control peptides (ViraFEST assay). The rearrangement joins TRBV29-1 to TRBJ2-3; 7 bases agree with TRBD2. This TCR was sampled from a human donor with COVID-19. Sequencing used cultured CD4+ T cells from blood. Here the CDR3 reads CSVEARPGLLQYF. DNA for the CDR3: TGCAGCGTTGAAGCCCGGCCGGGACTACTGCAGTATTTT.